The rows below give T cell receptor beta chains drawn from one sample of a study of blood T cell repertoires in COVID-19. Assay: immunoSEQ multiplex PCR; the TCRdb copy retains only in-frame clones and omits some. The repertoire holds over 200,000 clones, 85% to 90% seen once, with 3% to 3.5% in the top ten. Sequenced: PBMCs or T cells enriched from blood (not recorded which). The receptors shown here come from a woman between 50 and 59 years old in a cohort exposed to, infected with or recovered from COVID-19 (not recorded which). The CDR3 runs from the conserved cysteine through the conserved F or W. Fields, in order: CDR3 length, V gene, CDR3 protein.

17	TRBV19	CASSELQGGGFNQPQHF
14	TRBV4-2	CASSQEQDRYEQYF
12	TRBV7-8	CASSPPADTQYF
13	TRBV15	CATTIDLNQPQHF
15	TRBV5-1	CASSLRAGDPDTQYF
14	TRBV28	CASVTRPGVPPQHF
15	TRBV25-1	CASRAAGGFNEKLFF
16	TRBV2	CASIGPSKVYNSPLHF
11	TRBV2	CASSGESGGTF
13	TRBV6-5	CASSQVQNTEAFF
17	TRBV5-4	CASSLVGGQTGANVLTF
16	TRBV5-4	CASSLGGGGLNEKLFF
13	TRBV19	CASSRARYNEQFF
18	TRBV5-6	CASTELQTSTAKNEKLFF
16	TRBV4-1	CASSQEQGRAKNIQYF
13	TRBV20-1	CSASDRRSYEQYF
19	TRBV15	CATSSWLAGGPSSYNEQFF
15	TRBV6-1	CASSENRGVGTEAFF
15	TRBV9	CASSVGGTGGYEQYF
14	TRBV19	CASSIGTGNEKLFF
16	TRBV10-3	CAIRKGGGLDPGELFF
20	TRBV13	CASSPPGTSGAPLLADTQYF
13	TRBV7-2	CASSGVTDQPQHF
12	TRBV7-9	CASSFDRDEAFF
13	TRBV7-2	CASSFSPNQPQHF
15	TRBV5-1	CASSLETVPNSPLHF
19	TRBV9	CASSARFRDRARKPYEQYF
13	TRBV27	CASSLGSGGTQYF
14	TRBV2	CASSENLVTDTQYF
17	TRBV28	CASSHRGFRQSNQPQHF
14	TRBV19	CASSSSGGQETQYF